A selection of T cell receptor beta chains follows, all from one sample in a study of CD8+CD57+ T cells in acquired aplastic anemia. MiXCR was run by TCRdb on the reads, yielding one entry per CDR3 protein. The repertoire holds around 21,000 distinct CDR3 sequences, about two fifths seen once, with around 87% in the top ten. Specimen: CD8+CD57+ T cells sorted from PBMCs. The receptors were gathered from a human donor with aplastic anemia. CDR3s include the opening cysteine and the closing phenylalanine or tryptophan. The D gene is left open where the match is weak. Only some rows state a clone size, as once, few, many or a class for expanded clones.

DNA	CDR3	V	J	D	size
TGCAGTGCTAGAGTCCTCTCGACAGCGGGACGGACGAGCTCCTACAATGAGCAGTTCTTC	CSARVLSTAGRTSSYNEQFF	TRBV20-1	TRBJ2-1	TRBD2	NA
TGTGCCAGCAGCGGCGATTTCGGGGAGCTGTTTTTT	CASSGDFGELFF	TRBV9	TRBJ2-2	NA	NA
TGTGCCAGCAGGGAGGAGGCACCCCTCCACTTT	CASREEAPLHF	TRBV6-1	TRBJ1-6	NA	NA
TGCAGCGTCGAAGTTGGGACTAGCGGGAGGGAGCACACCGGGGAGCTGTTTTTT	CSVEVGTSGREHTGELFF	TRBV29-1	TRBJ2-2	TRBD2	many
TGCAGTGCTAGTGATTTTCAGGGCGCGGGGGGGTACAATGAGCAGTTCTTC	CSASDFQGAGGYNEQFF	TRBV20-1	TRBJ2-1	TRBD2	NA
TGCAGTGCTAGAGGGACAGGGCATGTTAGCTACACCTTC	CSARGTGHVSYTF	TRBV20-1	TRBJ1-2	TRBD1	NA
TGTGCCAGCAGCCTGGGAGGGAAAGTGGATACGCAGTATTTT	CASSLGGKVDTQYF	TRBV5-4	TRBJ2-3	TRBD2	NA
TGTGCCAGCAGCTCAAAAAAGGCGGGAAACCCGTCATCGAATACGCAGTATTTT	CASSSKKAGNPSSNTQYF	TRBV5-4	TRBJ2-3	NA	NA
TGTGCCAGCAGTGACGGGACCAGCAATCAGCCCCAGCATTTT	CASSDGTSNQPQHF	TRBV6-4	TRBJ1-5	NA	NA
TGTGCCGTGGGGGACACCTACAATGAGCAGTTCTTC	CAVGDTYNEQFF	TRBV12-3/TRBV12-4	TRBJ2-1	NA	few
TGTGCCAGCAGCTTAGGGGGACTAGCAAAGCAGTATTTT	CASSLGGLAKQYF	TRBV7-9	TRBJ2-3	TRBD2	few
TGCAGTGCTAGGTCGCAGGGGGAGAGAAACACCATATATTTT	CSARSQGERNTIYF	TRBV20-1	TRBJ1-3	TRBD1	few
TGTGCCAGCAGCTTACCGCCTATGGGGAGCTCCTACGAGCAGTACTTC	CASSLPPMGSSYEQYF	TRBV7-6	TRBJ2-7	NA	NA
TGTGCCAGCTCACCATGGACCTCAAAAGAGCAGTTCTTC	CASSPWTSKEQFF	TRBV18	TRBJ2-1	NA	NA
TGTGCCACCAGCAGTTGGGGGCAAGAAAGGGATTCACCCCTCCACTTT	CATSSWGQERDSPLHF	TRBV15	TRBJ1-6	NA	NA
TGTGCCAGTAGTAGCTCAGGGGCCTACGAGCAGTACTTC	CASSSSGAYEQYF	TRBV19	TRBJ2-7	NA	many